These T cell receptor beta chains were read from a single sample in a study of cytomegalovirus exposure and HLA in healthy donors. Profiling relied on immunoSEQ multiplex PCR, and the TCRdb table lists in-frame clones only, not all of them. The sample shows about 150,000 clones, about 88% of them seen only once. Source material: PBMCs. The source of these receptors is a woman aged 18-30 years in good health and CMV-seronegative. Each CDR3 is given with its conserved first and last residue. The order of the fields is J gene, V gene, clone size, D gene, CDR3 protein, CDR3 DNA. A D gene is named only where the DNA matches it firmly. Only some rows state a clone size, as once, few, many or a class for expanded clones.

J gene: TRBJ2-7
V gene: TRBV27
clone size: -
D gene: TRBD2
CDR3 protein: CASSFIRGGPNEQYF
CDR3 DNA: TGTGCCAGCAGTTTTATCCGGGGGGGCCCCAACGAGCAGTACTTC

J gene: TRBJ1-4
V gene: TRBV28
clone size: -
D gene: TRBD1
CDR3 protein: CASSPHRGEVEKLFF
CDR3 DNA: TGTGCCAGCAGTCCACACAGGGGGGAGGTTGAAAAACTGTTTTTT

J gene: TRBJ2-1
V gene: TRBV10-2
clone size: -
D gene: -
CDR3 protein: CASRASGGYNEQFF
CDR3 DNA: TGCGCCAGCAGGGCCTCAGGTGGTTACAATGAGCAGTTCTTC

J gene: TRBJ1-6
V gene: TRBV11-2
clone size: -
D gene: -
CDR3 protein: CASRDILNSPLHF
CDR3 DNA: TGTGCCAGCAGGGACATCCTAAATTCACCCCTCCACTTT

J gene: TRBJ2-7
V gene: TRBV4-1
clone size: -
D gene: -
CDR3 protein: CASSQENSGLAKCEQYF
CDR3 DNA: TGCGCCAGCAGCCAAGAAAACAGCGGACTCGCTAAATGCGAGCAGTACTTC

J gene: TRBJ1-5
V gene: TRBV28
clone size: once
D gene: -
CDR3 protein: CASREMGGENQPQHF
CDR3 DNA: TGTGCCAGCAGAGAGATGGGGGGGGAAAATCAGCCCCAGCATTTT

J gene: TRBJ1-1
V gene: TRBV9
clone size: -
D gene: -
CDR3 protein: CASSVVISGPLAEAFF
CDR3 DNA: TGTGCCAGCAGCGTAGTGATTTCAGGGCCATTAGCTGAAGCTTTCTTT

J gene: TRBJ2-5
V gene: TRBV6-5
clone size: -
D gene: TRBD1
CDR3 protein: CASSYFGTGEETQYF
CDR3 DNA: TGTGCCAGCAGTTACTTCGGGACAGGGGAAGAGACCCAGTACTTC

J gene: TRBJ1-2
V gene: TRBV4-2
clone size: -
D gene: -
CDR3 protein: CASSQEWTAVYGYTF
CDR3 DNA: TGTGCCAGCAGCCAGGAGTGGACAGCGGTCTATGGCTACACCTTC

J gene: TRBJ2-1
V gene: TRBV5-1
clone size: once
D gene: -
CDR3 protein: CASSFEGGGNEQFF
CDR3 DNA: TGCGCCAGCAGCTTTGAGGGAGGGGGCAATGAGCAGTTCTTC

J gene: TRBJ2-5
V gene: TRBV27
clone size: -
D gene: TRBD2
CDR3 protein: CASSPGLAAEETQYF
CDR3 DNA: TGTGCCAGCAGTCCAGGACTAGCGGCAGAAGAGACCCAGTACTTC

J gene: TRBJ2-7
V gene: TRBV6-6
clone size: -
D gene: -
CDR3 protein: CASSLQGPRNEQYF
CDR3 DNA: TGTGCCAGCAGCCTACAGGGACCCAGGAACGAGCAGTACTTC

J gene: TRBJ2-7
V gene: TRBV6-1
clone size: -
D gene: -
CDR3 protein: CASSEQGSDEQYF
CDR3 DNA: TGTGCCAGCAGCGAACAGGGTTCCGACGAGCAGTACTTC

J gene: TRBJ2-7
V gene: TRBV7-7
clone size: -
D gene: TRBD1
CDR3 protein: CASSPGQGPYEQYF
CDR3 DNA: TGTGCTAGCAGTCCGGGACAGGGCCCTTACGAGCAGTACTTC

J gene: TRBJ2-5
V gene: TRBV28
clone size: -
D gene: TRBD2
CDR3 protein: CASSSPGLADPRETQYF
CDR3 DNA: TGTGCCAGCAGTTCCCCGGGACTAGCGGACCCTCGGGAGACCCAGTACTTC

J gene: TRBJ2-7
V gene: TRBV5-1
clone size: -
D gene: -
CDR3 protein: CASSLFPGLSYEQYF
CDR3 DNA: TGCGCCAGCAGCCTGTTCCCGGGACTCTCCTACGAGCAGTACTTC

J gene: TRBJ1-5
V gene: TRBV6-1
clone size: -
D gene: TRBD1
CDR3 protein: CASIPQGAGQPQHF
CDR3 DNA: TGTGCCAGCATTCCACAGGGGGCAGGTCAGCCCCAGCATTTT

J gene: TRBJ2-4
V gene: TRBV27
clone size: -
D gene: -
CDR3 protein: CASSSPLKAGAKNIQYF
CDR3 DNA: TGTGCCAGCAGTTCCCCCTTAAAGGCAGGAGCCAAAAACATTCAGTACTTC

J gene: TRBJ2-2
V gene: TRBV5-1
clone size: -
D gene: -
CDR3 protein: CASSPGDDAGSGELFF
CDR3 DNA: TGCGCCAGCAGCCCGGGGGACGACGCAGGGAGCGGGGAGCTGTTTTTT

J gene: TRBJ2-7
V gene: TRBV7-9
clone size: -
D gene: -
CDR3 protein: CASSPKAAGTYEQYF
CDR3 DNA: TGTGCCAGCAGCCCCAAGGCCGCAGGGACCTACGAGCAGTACTTC

J gene: TRBJ2-1
V gene: TRBV7-9
clone size: -
D gene: TRBD2
CDR3 protein: CASSLSSSGSYNEQFF
CDR3 DNA: TGTGCCAGCAGCTTAAGTTCTAGCGGGAGTTACAATGAGCAGTTCTTC

J gene: TRBJ1-2
V gene: TRBV28
clone size: -
D gene: TRBD1
CDR3 protein: CASSLARGGYTF
CDR3 DNA: TGTGCCAGCAGTTTGGCCAGGGGGGGCTACACCTTC

J gene: TRBJ2-1
V gene: TRBV29-1
clone size: -
D gene: TRBD2
CDR3 protein: CSVVGLADSYNEQFF
CDR3 DNA: TGCAGCGTTGTTGGACTAGCGGATAGCTACAATGAGCAGTTCTTC

J gene: TRBJ1-4
V gene: TRBV27
clone size: once
D gene: -
CDR3 protein: CASSSQINEKLFF
CDR3 DNA: TGTGCCAGCAGTAGTCAGATTAATGAAAAACTGTTTTTT

J gene: TRBJ2-3
V gene: TRBV28
clone size: -
D gene: TRBD1
CDR3 protein: CASSYRGPDTQYF
CDR3 DNA: TGTGCCAGCAGTTACAGGGGCCCAGATACGCAGTATTTT

J gene: TRBJ2-1
V gene: TRBV4-2
clone size: -
D gene: -
CDR3 protein: CASSQESLGNEQFF
CDR3 DNA: TGTGCCAGCAGCCAAGAGAGTCTAGGTAATGAGCAGTTCTTC

J gene: TRBJ2-1
V gene: TRBV4-1
clone size: once
D gene: TRBD2
CDR3 protein: CASSHFSSGGPPFYNEQFF
CDR3 DNA: TGCGCCAGCAGCCACTTCTCTAGCGGGGGGCCGCCCTTTTACAATGAGCAGTTCTTC

J gene: TRBJ2-5
V gene: TRBV7-2
clone size: -
D gene: -
CDR3 protein: CASSRVAILYQETQYF
CDR3 DNA: TGTGCCAGCAGCCGGGTGGCAATTTTGTACCAAGAGACCCAGTACTTC

J gene: TRBJ1-6
V gene: TRBV11-2
clone size: once
D gene: -
CDR3 protein: CASISEGGGYNSPLHF
CDR3 DNA: TGTGCCAGCATCTCCGAGGGGGGGGGTTATAATTCACCCCTCCACTTT

J gene: TRBJ1-1
V gene: TRBV27
clone size: -
D gene: -
CDR3 protein: CASSTLPGNTEAFF
CDR3 DNA: TGTGCCAGCAGCACCCTCCCCGGGAACACTGAAGCTTTCTTT

J gene: TRBJ2-3
V gene: TRBV9
clone size: -
D gene: -
CDR3 protein: CASSVAGSRKGANTQYF
CDR3 DNA: TGTGCCAGCAGCGTCGCCGGGTCTCGCAAAGGGGCGAATACGCAGTATTTT

J gene: TRBJ2-1
V gene: TRBV27
clone size: -
D gene: TRBD2
CDR3 protein: CASNKSGTSGSFGLGARNEQFF
CDR3 DNA: TGTGCCAGCAATAAGTCCGGGACTAGCGGGAGTTTCGGGCTGGGGGCCCGCAATGAGCAGTTCTTC

J gene: TRBJ2-7
V gene: TRBV5-8
clone size: -
D gene: TRBD2
CDR3 protein: CASSLQGGRGRNEQYF
CDR3 DNA: TGTGCCAGCAGCTTACAGGGCGGGAGGGGTAGGAACGAGCAGTACTTC

J gene: TRBJ2-7
V gene: TRBV4-2
clone size: -
D gene: TRBD2
CDR3 protein: CASSQDRSSGRAHYEQYF
CDR3 DNA: TGTGCCAGCAGCCAAGATAGGTCTAGCGGGAGGGCTCACTACGAGCAGTACTTC

J gene: TRBJ1-6
V gene: TRBV7-9
clone size: -
D gene: -
CDR3 protein: CASSHSGNFSPLHF
CDR3 DNA: TGTGCCAGCAGCCACAGCGGGAATTTTTCACCCCTCCACTTT

J gene: TRBJ1-2
V gene: TRBV28
clone size: -
D gene: TRBD1
CDR3 protein: CASSEGTVYGYTF
CDR3 DNA: TGTGCCAGCAGTGAAGGGACAGTCTATGGCTACACCTTC

J gene: TRBJ1-2
V gene: TRBV5-6
clone size: -
D gene: TRBD1
CDR3 protein: CASSRDRNNYGYTF
CDR3 DNA: TGTGCCAGCAGCAGGGACAGAAACAACTATGGCTACACCTTC

J gene: TRBJ1-5
V gene: TRBV28
clone size: -
D gene: TRBD1
CDR3 protein: CASSFVFGTGENQPQHF
CDR3 DNA: TGTGCCAGCAGTTTTGTTTTTGGTACAGGGGAAAATCAGCCCCAGCATTTT

J gene: TRBJ2-7
V gene: TRBV10-3
clone size: -
D gene: -
CDR3 protein: CASGGGEYEQYF
CDR3 DNA: TGTGCCTCCGGGGGTGGGGAATACGAGCAGTACTTC

J gene: TRBJ2-3
V gene: TRBV25-1
clone size: -
D gene: TRBD2
CDR3 protein: CASSDSREFTDTQYF
CDR3 DNA: TGTGCCAGCAGTGATTCGCGGGAGTTCACAGATACGCAGTATTTT

J gene: TRBJ2-7
V gene: TRBV28
clone size: -
D gene: TRBD1
CDR3 protein: CASNPGQGGEQYF
CDR3 DNA: TGTGCCAGTAACCCGGGACAGGGAGGCGAGCAGTACTTC

J gene: TRBJ2-5
V gene: TRBV4-3
clone size: once
D gene: -
CDR3 protein: CASSQALGLSETQYF
CDR3 DNA: TGCGCCAGCAGCCAAGCACTAGGACTGTCAGAGACCCAGTACTTC

J gene: TRBJ2-3
V gene: TRBV11-2
clone size: once
D gene: -
CDR3 protein: CASSTAESQYF
CDR3 DNA: TGTGCCAGCAGCACAGCGGAGTCGCAGTATTTT

J gene: TRBJ1-3
V gene: TRBV10-3
clone size: -
D gene: TRBD1
CDR3 protein: CAISALDRGGNTIYF
CDR3 DNA: TGTGCCATCAGTGCCCTAGACAGGGGAGGAAACACCATATATTTT

J gene: TRBJ1-2
V gene: TRBV7-8
clone size: -
D gene: -
CDR3 protein: CASSSGLPPNGYTF
CDR3 DNA: TGTGCCAGCAGCTCGGGACTGCCCCCCAATGGCTACACCTTC

J gene: TRBJ2-2
V gene: TRBV27
clone size: -
D gene: TRBD2
CDR3 protein: CASSFTWTSGSLTGELFF
CDR3 DNA: TGTGCCAGCAGTTTTACCTGGACTAGCGGGAGTTTAACCGGGGAGCTGTTTTTT

J gene: TRBJ2-2
V gene: TRBV5-4
clone size: -
D gene: -
CDR3 protein: CASSLGLGRGGELFF
CDR3 DNA: TGTGCCAGCAGCTTGGGCCTAGGTCGGGGCGGGGAGCTGTTTTTT

J gene: TRBJ2-5
V gene: TRBV7-2
clone size: -
D gene: -
CDR3 protein: CASSLEQTQETQYF
CDR3 DNA: TGTGCCAGCAGCTTAGAACAGACCCAAGAGACCCAGTACTTC

J gene: TRBJ2-7
V gene: TRBV18
clone size: -
D gene: -
CDR3 protein: CASSPNQGTYEQYF
CDR3 DNA: TGTGCCAGCTCACCCAACCAGGGTACCTACGAGCAGTACTTC

J gene: TRBJ1-2
V gene: TRBV28
clone size: -
D gene: TRBD1
CDR3 protein: CASSYQGDYGYTF
CDR3 DNA: TGTGCCAGCAGTTACCAGGGGGACTATGGCTACACCTTC

J gene: TRBJ1-4
V gene: TRBV28
clone size: -
D gene: -
CDR3 protein: CASSLSQGWTNEKLFF
CDR3 DNA: TGTGCCAGCAGTTTATCCCAGGGGTGGACTAATGAAAAACTGTTTTTT

J gene: TRBJ2-7
V gene: TRBV19
clone size: -
D gene: -
CDR3 protein: CASSSLEGTYEQYF
CDR3 DNA: TGTGCCAGTAGTAGCCTGGAGGGGACCTACGAGCAGTACTTC

J gene: TRBJ1-1
V gene: TRBV6-1
clone size: -
D gene: -
CDR3 protein: CASSLQLNTEAFF
CDR3 DNA: TGTGCCAGCAGTCTACAGCTGAACACTGAAGCTTTCTTT